The 3 T cell receptor beta chains listed next were all sequenced from one sample in a study of regulatory T cells in long-lasting Graves disease (dated by TCRdb to 2020 to 2022). The sample's time point label, in plain terms: newly diagnosed GD, antithyroid drugs for less than 3 months. For both TCR sequencing and RNA sequencing, RNA was extracted from PBMCs in TRIzol. The receptor library was made with multiplex PCR. This sample was sequenced with an Illumina HiSeq 4000. To build TCR beta libraries, CDR3 regions were amplified by Arm-PCR using iRepertoire HTBI primers. The public reads were quality trimmed at Q25 with fastp and then assembled into clones with MiXCR by TCRdb, keeping productive beta chains. CDR3 protein sequences are deduplicated, and each keeps its most common genes and DNA. A total of some 560,000 distinct CDR3 sequences appear in this sample, 15% to 20% of them only once. 25% of the sample goes to the ten largest clones.

In addition, the sample was reused for a study of T cells in Graves' hyperthyroidism and ophthalmopathy.

Here the sequenced sample was peripheral blood mononuclear cells (PBMCs), taken at new diagnosis, from a patient treated with antithyroid drugs. These receptors were taken from a woman aged 35-65 years with Graves disease. Donor details come from another sample of the same person, matched by shared clones.

This chain links TRBV12-3 or TRBV12-4 with TRBJ2-7, with a possible D match to TRBD1 (6 bases). Trimming removed 7 bases from V and 2 bases from J, with 15 bases in between. CDR3 length equals 14 residues. As DNA, the CDR3 is TGTGCCAGCACTTTTAGGTCAGGGGCCTACGAGCAGTACTTC. The encoded protein is CASTFRSGAYEQYF.

This clonotype was observed many times. This chain connects TRBV7-2 to TRBJ2-5; no reliable D call. Trimming cost V 5 bases and J 0 bases, with 13 bases left between them. Germline CDR1 and CDR2: SGHTA and FQGNSA. The CDR3 is 15 residues long. The DNA for the CDR3 is TGTGCCAGCAGCCGTAGTGTTAGGTACCAAGAGACCCAGTACTTC. Its translation is CASSRSVRYQETQYF.

V usage is TRBV12-3 or TRBV12-4 and J usage is TRBJ1-6, with no clear D. The CDR3 covers 15 residues. The ends were cut back, 6 bases at V and 6 bases at J, with 15 bases in the middle. The CDR3 here is CASRSSGKGNSPLHF. The DNA for the CDR3 is TGTGCCAGCAGATCCTCGGGGAAGGGTAATTCACCCCTCCACTTT.